Listed here are 10 T cell receptor beta chains from one sample, sequenced in a study of cytomegalovirus exposure and HLA in healthy donors. PCR involved 60 Vbeta and 13 Jbeta primers. TCRdb keeps only in-frame clones here, not all; method: immunoSEQ multiplex PCR. The sample consists of some 130,000 clones, about three quarters of them appearing once. Sequences were obtained from PBMCs. The source of these receptors is a male donor in good health and CMV-seropositive.

This clone was counted a few times. This chain joins TRBV4-1 and TRBJ1-5, with 9 bases matching TRBD1. Germline values: CDR1 MGHRA, CDR2 YSYEKL. With V trimmed by 0 bases and J by 6 bases, 9 bases remained unmatched. The CDR3 runs 17 residues. In DNA, the CDR3 is TGCGCCAGCAGCCAAGATGGACAGGGGAGGGGAGGTCAGCCCCAGCATTTT. Translated: CASSQDGQGRGGQPQHF.

CDR3 region: CASSQVGGDSSLGEQYF. The CDR3 coding sequence is TGTGCCAGCAGCCAAGTTGGTGGGGACAGTTCCCTGGGCGAGCAGTACTTC. The gene calls are TRBV14 and TRBJ2-7; 7 bases fit TRBD1. V gave up 1 base and J gave up 6 bases; unmatched junction bases: 15. This CDR3 is built from 17 residues. Germline lookup yields CDR1 SGHDN and CDR2 FVKESK.

In this sample, this clone turned up a few times. The V gene is TRBV28, the J gene TRBJ1-1, with 7 positions matching TRBD1. This CDR3 has 15 residues. Trimming cost V 5 bases and J 5 bases; bases outside gene matches: 11. Per germline, CDR1 MDHEN and CDR2 SYDVKM. Here the CDR3 reads CASSVGQGVGTEAFF. The CDR3, as DNA: TGTGCCAGCAGTGTTGGGCAGGGGGTAGGAACTGAAGCTTTCTTT. The complete variable domain, with remaining parts taken from reference TRBV28 and TRBJ1-1, reads DVKVTQSSRYLVKRTGEKVFLECVQDMDHENMFWYRQDPGLGLRLIYFSYDVKMKEKGDIPEGYSVSREKKERFSLILESASTNQTSMYLCASSVGQGVGTEAFFGQGTRLTVV.

The chain uses TRBV30 and TRBJ1-3; 7 bases map to TRBD1. The CDR3 runs 11 residues. The J segment lost 8 bases and the V segment lost 2 bases, leaving 0 bases of the junction unmatched. The germline V gene has CDR1 GTSNPN and CDR2 SVGIG (reference sequence). The CDR3 coding sequence is TGTGCCTGGAGTACAGGGGACACCATATATTTT. Translation gives CAWSTGDTIYF.

The chain joins TRBV5-1 to TRBJ2-7, with D possibly being TRBD1 (6 bases). V shed 6 bases and J shed 1 base, with 11 bases lying between them. Germline CDR1 and CDR2: SGHRS and YFSETQ. The CDR3 runs 13 residues. CDR3 protein: CASKVDRSYEQYF. CDR3 nucleotides: TGCGCCAGCAAAGTCGACAGGTCCTACGAGCAGTACTTC.

The chain has TRBV6-5 and TRBJ1-1; 7 bases map to TRBD1. The ends lost 2 bases at V and 5 bases at J; junction bases unmatched: 11. Germline V CDR1 and CDR2: MNHEY, SVGAGI. The CDR3 is 16 amino acids. CDR3: CASSYGTGATRTEAFF. As DNA, the CDR3 is TGTGCCAGCAGTTACGGTACAGGGGCGACCCGGACTGAAGCTTTCTTT.

The chain has TRBV2 and TRBJ2-7; D remains unclear. V shed 6 bases and J shed 2 bases, with 8 bases lying between them. The CDR3 is 12 residues long. Germline V gives CDR1 SNHLY, CDR2 FYNNEI. This CDR3 reads CASSRGPYEQYF. CDR3 nucleotides: TGTGCCAGCAGCCGAGGCCCCTACGAGCAGTACTTC.

V gene TRBV19 combines with J gene TRBJ2-4; D is perhaps TRBD1 (6 bases). This CDR3 has 16 amino acids. The germline CDR1 and CDR2 sequences are LNHDA and SQIVND (reference sequence). V gave up 5 bases and J gave up 2 bases, with 16 bases separating them. CDR3 sequence (DNA): TGTGCCAGTAGTTCGACATCGAGGGGGACCAAAAACATTCAGTACTTC. Its translation: CASSSTSRGTKNIQYF.

This chain's CDR3 is CASSYQRDGDTQYF. CDR3 in DNA: TGTGCCAGCAGTTACCAGCGGGATGGAGATACGCAGTATTTT. The chain has TRBV6-5 and TRBJ2-3; TRBD2 matches 7 bases. Germline V gene lookup returns CDR1 MNHEY and CDR2 SVGAGI. CDR3 length: 14 residues. Trimming at V came to 2 bases and at J to 5 bases, leaving 4 bases not matched to a gene.

The chain couples TRBV4-3 to TRBJ2-7; 9 bases agree with TRBD2. Trimming at V came to 0 bases and at J to 3 bases, leaving 9 bases not matched to a gene. The CDR3 has 17 amino acids. From germline, CDR1 is LGHNA and CDR2 YSLEER. The CDR3 protein is CASSQDRAQREDYEQYF. Written as DNA, the CDR3 is TGCGCCAGCAGCCAAGACAGGGCGCAGCGGGAGGACTACGAGCAGTACTTC.